This T cell receptor beta chain was recovered during a study of identical twins. Germline values: CDR1 SSHAT, CDR2 FNYEAQ (reference sequence). Trimming shortened V by 1 base and J by 6 bases, and 12 bases separated the two germline ends. The CDR3 sequence is 15 residues long. In the case of this clonotype: Its target is not known.

The study's findings and limits: With abundant cord blood beta clonotypes, insertions were fewer; memory repertoires showed no such pattern. Compared with models, monozygotic twins showed more out-of-frame TCR alpha sharing. Invariant MAIT and iNKT cells could partly confound zero-insertion analyses.

Via MiXCR, TCRdb re-called the 5' RACE reads, giving one row per CDR3 protein. Here the sample spans 450,000 or so distinct CDR3 sequences, roughly 20% being singletons. This clonotype originated in a man aged 45-60 years in good health. The specimen sequenced was naive T cells sorted from blood. The chain uses TRBV7-7 and TRBJ2-2; the D is unclear. In DNA, the CDR3 is TGTGCCAGCAGCTTAGAACCGGCGTCAGCCGGGGAGCTGTTTTTT. It yields the protein CASSLEPASAGELFF.